These 28 T cell receptor beta chains came from one sample sequenced in a study of cytomegalovirus exposure and HLA in healthy donors (dated by TCRdb to between 2016 and 2019). Receptor libraries were prepared by the immunoSEQ multiplex PCR assay. A mixture of 60 forward primers for TCR Vbeta segments and 13 reverse primers for TCR Jbeta segments was used in the multiplex PCR. TCRdb mirrors the immuneACCESS table, restricted to in-frame sequences. Some clones are absent from its copies; in checked studies, under half trace to an unresolved V gene, and the reason for the others is unknown. This sample lists more than 90,000 clones; roughly 75% were detected once. The ten largest clones represent more than 0.6% of the sample. Sequencing was done on a sample of PBMCs. These receptors were taken from a woman aged 60-75 years in good health and CMV-seronegative.

This chain links TRBV9 with TRBJ1-3; perhaps TRBD1 as D (5 bases). The CDR3 runs to 17 residues. Germline V lookup: CDR1 SGDLS, CDR2 YYNGEE. V lost 3 bases to trimming and J lost 0 bases, with 16 bases between them. This CDR3 is CASSGGSGTHSGNTIYF. The CDR3, as DNA: TGTGCCAGCAGCGGGGGGAGCGGGACCCACTCTGGAAACACCATATATTTT. Complete variable domain (other parts from reference TRBV9 and TRBJ1-3): DSGVTQTPKHLITATGQRVTLRCSPRSGDLSVYWYQQSLDQGLQFLIQYYNGEERAKGNILERFSAQQFPDLHSELNLSSLELGDSALYFCASSGGSGTHSGNTIYFGEGSWLTVV.

On this clone itself: The same CDR3 is also encoded by other DNA sequences in this sample. The chain uses TRBV5-1 and TRBJ2-1, with TRBD2 as a possible D gene (6 bases). Germline-derived CDR1 and CDR2 are SGHRS and YFSETQ. The ends were cut back, 0 bases at V and 5 bases at J, with 6 bases in the middle. The CDR3 has 13 amino acids. In nucleotides, the CDR3 is TGCGCCAGCAGCTTGGGGACTAACAATGAGCAGTTCTTC. It translates to CASSLGTNNEQFF.

The J gene is TRBJ2-2, the V gene TRBV2, with 9 bases matching TRBD2. Germline V gene data show CDR1 as SNHLY and CDR2 as FYNNEI. The length of the CDR3 is 16 residues. With 8 bases clipped from V and 6 bases from J, the junction kept 13 bases outside the gene matches. CDR3 sequence (DNA): TGTGCCAGCCAAGGATTTAGCGGGAGTGAAGCCGGGGAGCTGTTTTTT. It is translated as CASQGFSGSEAGELFF.

The CDR3 reads CASSYSGGLNTEAFF. The CDR3 DNA reads as TGTGCCAGCAGTTACTCCGGAGGGTTGAACACTGAAGCTTTCTTT. The chain employs TRBV6-6 and TRBJ1-1; D remains unclear. The CDR3 totals 15 residues. V was shortened by 0 bases and J by 0 bases, with 8 bases between the two germline ends. Germline CDR1 MNHNY, CDR2 SVGAGI (reference sequence).

This clone was counted once. This chain links TRBV9 with TRBJ2-7, with TRBD1 identical over 10 bases. The CDR3 is 15 residues long. The germline V gene has CDR1 SGDLS and CDR2 YYNGEE. J gave up 4 bases and V 3 bases, and 7 bases lay outside the gene matches. For the CDR3, the DNA is TGTGCCAGCAGCGACAGCGACAGGGGGCTTTACGAGCAGTACTTC. Translating it yields CASSDSDRGLYEQYF.

Concerning this clone itself: A junction end diverges from the germline sequence, so it may reflect a read error. The rearrangement links TRBV15 to TRBJ2-1; 7 nucleotides agree with TRBD2. The CDR3 consists of 12 residues. Germline lookup yields CDR1 LNHNV and CDR2 YYDKDF (reference sequence). Here the CDR3 DNA reads TGTGCCACCAGCAGAGATGGGACTACCGCGGTCTTC. This gives the protein CATSRDGTTAVF.

The rearrangement joins TRBV28 to TRBJ2-7; 10 nucleotides match TRBD2. The germline CDR1 and CDR2 sequences are MDHEN and SYDVKM. The length of the CDR3 is 17 residues. Losses at the gene ends were 4 bases for V and 3 bases for J; bases not matched to a gene: 12. The CDR3 spells CASSSLRASGRFYEQYF. The CDR3 coding sequence is TGTGCCAGCAGTTCGCTTAGGGCTAGCGGGAGATTCTACGAGCAGTACTTC.

The rearrangement joins TRBV7-2 to TRBJ1-5; weak D call: TRBD1 (6 bases). The CDR3 has 13 residues. Germline CDR1 reads SGHTA; CDR2 reads FQGNSA. V lost 1 base to trimming and J lost 7 bases, with 8 bases between them. CDR3 DNA: TGTGCCAGCAGCTTAGGAGACAGGCAGCCCCAGCATTTT. It yields the protein CASSLGDRQPQHF.

The rearrangement joins TRBV2 to TRBJ2-7; 7 bases match TRBD1. Per the germline V gene, CDR1 is SNHLY and CDR2 is FYNNEI. This CDR3 contains 11 residues. V gave up 8 bases and J gave up 3 bases; unmatched junction bases: 1. This CDR3 reads CASGTVYEQYF. The DNA of the CDR3 is TGTGCCAGCGGGACAGTCTACGAGCAGTACTTC.

In this sample, this clone turned up a few times. This chain links TRBV7-9 with TRBJ2-3; 9 bases align to TRBD2. The CDR3 spans 15 residues. Germline-derived CDR1 and CDR2 are SEHNR and FQNEAQ (reference sequence). V shed 7 bases and J 1 base; nucleotides not matched to a gene: 6. CDR3 amino acids: CASTMASGGTDTQYF. The CDR3 nucleotides read TGTGCCAGCACCATGGCTAGCGGGGGCACAGATACGCAGTATTTT.

The V call is TRBV7-9, the J call TRBJ2-2; 9 nucleotides align to TRBD2. Germline V gene lookup returns CDR1 SEHNR and CDR2 FQNEAQ (reference sequence). Trimming removed 1 base from V and 0 bases from J; junction bases left unmatched: 0. CDR3 length: 16 residues. Here the CDR3 reads CASSLGGRANTGELFF. DNA of the CDR3: TGTGCCAGCAGCTTAGGCGGGAGGGCGAACACCGGGGAGCTGTTTTTT.

V and J are TRBV28 and TRBJ2-7; D is unclear. Germline values: CDR1 MDHEN, CDR2 SYDVKM. V was shortened by 3 bases and J by 1 base, with 16 bases between the two germline ends. The CDR3 runs to 16 residues. The CDR3 spells CASSLRSPYQSYEQYF. The CDR3 DNA is TGTGCCAGCAGTTTGAGAAGTCCGTACCAATCCTACGAGCAGTACTTC.

The chain recombines TRBV7-8 with TRBJ2-7, with 7 bases matching TRBD1. Germline loops: CDR1 SGHVS, CDR2 FQNEAQ. V was pared by 2 bases and J by 1 base, with 11 bases of the junction left unmatched. This CDR3 comprises 17 residues. The CDR3 DNA reads as TGTGCCAGCAGCTTACGCTTAGGGGGCCAGGGGTCCTACGAGCAGTACTTC. Translated, it gives CASSLRLGGQGSYEQYF.

The gene calls are TRBV7-9 and TRBJ2-7; 10 bases agree with TRBD2. CDR3 length equals 14 residues. Germline-derived CDR1 and CDR2 are SEHNR and FQNEAQ (reference sequence). V lost 4 bases, J lost 4 bases, and 4 bases stayed unmatched. The CDR3 protein is CASSSRTSGYEQYF. DNA for the CDR3: TGTGCCAGCAGCTCCCGGACTAGCGGTTACGAGCAGTACTTC.

The chain employs TRBV5-1 and TRBJ1-1, with TRBD1 as a possible D gene (5 bases). V dropped 0 bases and J dropped 1 base, with 7 bases sitting between them. The CDR3 runs to 14 residues. Germline V gene lookup returns CDR1 SGHRS and CDR2 YFSETQ. The DNA for the CDR3 is TGCGCCAGCAGCTTGGGACAGAGGAACACTGAAGCTTTCTTT. Its translation is CASSLGQRNTEAFF.

The genes are TRBV18 and TRBJ2-1; 11 bases map to TRBD2. Trimming at V came to 3 bases and at J to 0 bases, leaving 4 bases not matched to a gene. Germline V gives CDR1 KGHSH, CDR2 LQKENI. There are 17 residues in the CDR3. Written as DNA, the CDR3 is TGTGCCAGCTCACCGCTACTAGCGGGGGTCTCCTACAATGAGCAGTTCTTC. It translates to CASSPLLAGVSYNEQFF.

This sequence joins TRBV9 and TRBJ1-2; the match to TRBD1 covers 8 bases. This CDR3 is built from 13 residues. Trimming removed 5 bases from V and 5 bases from J; junction bases left unmatched: 5. Germline V gene sequence: CDR1 SGDLS, CDR2 YYNGEE. The DNA for the CDR3 is TGTGCCAGCAGGGGGACAGGACGTTATGGCTACACCTTC. It specifies CASRGTGRYGYTF.

The gene calls are TRBV28 and TRBJ1-6, with 9 bases aligning to TRBD1. The V and J ends lost 2 bases and 8 bases, in that order; junction bases with no gene match: 1. The CDR3 spans 14 residues. CDR1 is MDHEN and CDR2 is SYDVKM in the germline V gene. CDR3 DNA: TGTGCCAGCAGTTTAGGACAGGGGTATTCACCCCTCCACTTT. It translates to CASSLGQGYSPLHF.

V usage is TRBV6-1 and J usage is TRBJ1-3; 8 nucleotides align to TRBD1. V was pared by 3 bases and J by 0 bases, with 1 base of the junction left unmatched. The CDR3 covers 15 residues. Germline loops: CDR1 MNHNS, CDR2 SASEGT. The DNA of the CDR3 is TGTGCCAGCAGTGACGGACAGGGCTCTGGAAACACCATATATTTT. Its translation: CASSDGQGSGNTIYF.

This chain links TRBV21-1 with TRBJ2-7; the table assigns TRBD1, which was not confirmed against the DNA. TRBV21-1 is given as a pseudogene. The CDR3 length is 14 residues. For the CDR3, the DNA is TGTGCCGTACTATCGGACACATCATCCTACGAGCAGTACTTC. Its protein product is CAVLSDTSSYEQYF.

The J gene is TRBJ2-2, the V gene TRBV9; 10 positions agree with TRBD1. Germline V gene data show CDR1 as SGDLS and CDR2 as YYNGEE. CDR3 size: 18 residues. V trimming: 0 bases; J trimming: 3 bases; junction bases outside the gene matches: 8. In nucleotides, the CDR3 is TGTGCCAGCAGCGTAGCATCCGGGACAGGGGTTTACACCGGGGAGCTGTTTTTT. It is translated as CASSVASGTGVYTGELFF.

The chain recombines TRBV25-1 with TRBJ1-2; TRBD1 matches 7 bases. There are 13 residues in the CDR3. V lost 6 bases, J lost 4 bases, and 5 bases stayed unmatched. CDR1 MGHDK and CDR2 SYGVNS come from the germline V gene. CDR3 sequence (DNA): TGTGCCAGCAGACGGGCAGGGGGCTATGGCTACACCTTC. This encodes CASRRAGGYGYTF.

The chain combines TRBV7-2 with TRBJ1-2; 7 bases agree with TRBD1. Germline-derived CDR1 and CDR2 are SGHTA and FQGNSA. The J segment lost 2 bases and the V segment lost 3 bases, leaving 9 bases of the junction unmatched. The CDR3 extends over 16 amino acids. CDR3 sequence: CASSFEPGQTNYGYTF. CDR3 DNA: TGTGCCAGCAGCTTCGAACCGGGACAGACAAACTATGGCTACACCTTC.

V gene TRBV10-3 combines with J gene TRBJ2-3, with TRBD2 as a possible D gene (6 bases). Germline lookup yields CDR1 ENHRY and CDR2 SYGVKD. This CDR3 contains 15 residues. V was shortened by 4 bases and J by 0 bases, with 11 bases between the two germline ends. CDR3 coding DNA: TGTGCCATCAGTGGCGGGGATTTGAGCACAGATACGCAGTATTTT. This codes for CAISGGDLSTDTQYF.

The chain couples TRBV19 to TRBJ2-5, with TRBD2 matching over 11 bases. The germline gives CDR1 LNHDA, CDR2 SQIVND (reference sequence). J gave up 7 bases and V 5 bases, and 9 bases lay outside the gene matches. The CDR3 is 15 residues long. CDR3 sequence reads: CASSETSGARLTQYF. CDR3 DNA: TGTGCCAGTAGTGAGACTAGCGGGGCCCGGTTGACCCAGTACTTC.

V and J are TRBV6-6 and TRBJ2-4; tentatively, D is TRBD2 (6 bases). The germline V gene encodes CDR1 MNHNY and CDR2 SVGAGI (reference sequence). This CDR3 is 15 amino acids long. V lost 5 bases to trimming and J lost 5 bases, with 16 bases between them. The chain's CDR3 is CASSLAGWRENIQYF. The DNA of the CDR3 is TGTGCCAGCAGTCTTGCGGGATGGCGTGAAAACATTCAGTACTTC.

The CDR3 is CASSTGTGNTEAFF. The CDR3 DNA is TGCGCCAGCAGCACCGGGACAGGGAACACTGAAGCTTTCTTT. The V gene is TRBV5-1, the J gene TRBJ1-1; 8 bases line up with TRBD1. Germline loops: CDR1 SGHRS, CDR2 YFSETQ. V gave up 4 bases and J gave up 1 base; unmatched junction bases: 3. There are 14 residues in the CDR3.

The rearrangement links TRBV18 to TRBJ1-1; 9 bases fit TRBD1. Germline trimming cut 6 bases from V and 5 bases from J; bases unmatched to any gene: 7. Per the germline V gene, CDR1 is KGHSH and CDR2 is LQKENI. The CDR3 is made up of 14 amino acids. The CDR3 protein is CASSPTGGRTEAFF. CDR3 in DNA: TGTGCCAGCTCCCCCACAGGGGGCAGGACTGAAGCTTTCTTT.